Each of the 15 T cell receptor beta chains below was sequenced from the same sample in a study of blood T cell repertoires in COVID-19. Only in-frame clones appear in the TCRdb table, and some are missing; sequencing was by immunoSEQ multiplex PCR. The table has about 100,000 clones, over 75% seen once. The sequencing input was peripheral blood. These receptors came from a woman in her sixties with acute or convalescent COVID-19.

J is TRBJ1-2 and V is TRBV7-2; 10 bases are shared with TRBD1. V was clipped by 5 bases and J by 5 bases; unmatched bases: 8. CDR1 and CDR2 from the germline V gene are SGHTA and FQGNSA. The CDR3 runs 15 residues. As DNA, the CDR3 is TGTGCCAGCAGCCCTATGACAGGGGGCGCTTATGGCTACACCTTC. Translation: CASSPMTGGAYGYTF.

CDR3 region: CASSLGSYGYTF. The CDR3 DNA follows: TGTGCCAGCAGCTTAGGCAGCTATGGCTACACCTTC. The chain is built from TRBV7-2 and TRBJ1-2; no clear D. V dropped 1 base and J dropped 4 bases, with 4 bases sitting between them. Germline CDR1 SGHTA, CDR2 FQGNSA. The CDR3 loop spans 12 amino acids.

V gene TRBV5-5 combines with J gene TRBJ2-1; TRBD2 matches at 10 bases. CDR3 size: 18 residues. Germline V gene lookup returns CDR1 SGHKS and CDR2 YYEKEE (reference sequence). V lost 4 bases to trimming and J lost 3 bases; unmatched junction nucleotides: 13. CDR3 loop: CASSGVASGSFDYNEQFF. The CDR3 nucleotides are TGTGCCAGCAGCGGGGTGGCTAGCGGGAGTTTCGACTACAATGAGCAGTTCTTC.

V gene TRBV29-1 combines with J gene TRBJ1-3, with D perhaps matching TRBD1 (5 bases). Trimming left V 4 bases short and J 3 bases short, with 10 bases between. Looked up from germline, CDR1 is SQVTM and CDR2 is ANQGSEA. The CDR3 is 13 residues long. DNA for the CDR3: TGCAGCGTTGGACAGAACAATGGAAACACCATATATTTT. Residues: CSVGQNNGNTIYF.

The chain joins TRBV19 to TRBJ1-6, with 9 nucleotides matching TRBD1. V lost 7 bases and J lost 10; bases outside the gene matches: 5. Germline CDR1 LNHDA, CDR2 SQIVND (reference sequence). This CDR3 spans 13 amino acids. CDR3 DNA sequence: TGTGCCAGTATGGGACAGGGAAGATCACCCCTCCACTTT. Translating gives CASMGQGRSPLHF.

CDR3 sequence: CASSSRTGQGQPQHF. The CDR3 region has the DNA TGTGCCAGTAGCTCACGGACAGGCCAGGGTCAGCCCCAGCATTTT. The V call is TRBV19, the J call TRBJ1-5; 7 bases are shared with TRBD1. The CDR3 extends over 15 amino acids. Germline loops: CDR1 LNHDA, CDR2 SQIVND (reference sequence). V lost 6 bases to trimming and J lost 6 bases; unmatched junction nucleotides: 11.

J is TRBJ1-2 and V is TRBV9; D gene unclear. The germline gives CDR1 SGDLS, CDR2 YYNGEE. The CDR3 extends over 13 amino acids. Deletions cut 4 bases from V and 2 bases from J, with 9 bases between. CDR3 sequence reads: CASSLGENYGYTF. The CDR3 bases are TGTGCCAGCAGCTTAGGCGAGAACTATGGCTACACCTTC. Full variable domain (outside the CDR3, taken from reference TRBV9 and TRBJ1-2): DSGVTQTPKHLITATGQRVTLRCSPRSGDLSVYWYQQSLDQGLQFLIQYYNGEERAKGNILERFSAQQFPDLHSELNLSSLELGDSALYFCASSLGENYGYTFGSGTRLTVV.

This chain joins TRBV7-6 and TRBJ2-7, with 8 positions matching TRBD1. V gave up 1 base and J gave up 0 bases; unmatched junction bases: 2. CDR3 length: 15 amino acids. Germline assignment: CDR1 SGHVS and CDR2 FNYEAQ. CDR3 amino acids: CASSLGTGNSYEQYF. The CDR3 DNA sequence: TGTGCCAGCAGCTTAGGGACAGGGAACTCCTACGAGCAGTACTTC.

The V gene is TRBV10-3, the J gene TRBJ2-1; TRBD2 matches 9 bases. CDR1 and CDR2 (germline): ENHRY, SYGVKD. The CDR3 runs to 16 residues. With 0 bases clipped from V and 7 bases from J, the junction kept 7 bases outside the gene matches. The CDR3 here is CAISESLGLARNEQFF. The CDR3 DNA reads as TGTGCCATCAGTGAGTCGTTGGGACTAGCTCGTAATGAGCAGTTCTTC.

This chain joins TRBV28 and TRBJ1-6; 7 bases align to TRBD1. The CDR3 has 14 residues. The V segment lost 2 bases and the J segment 8 bases; nucleotides outside the gene matches: 3. Germline values: CDR1 MDHEN, CDR2 SYDVKM. The CDR3 here is CASSLGTVYSPLHF. Written as DNA, the CDR3 is TGTGCCAGCAGTTTAGGGACAGTGTATTCACCCCTCCACTTT.

As for this clone: The same CDR3 is also encoded by other DNA sequences in this sample. The chain is built from TRBV5-1 and TRBJ1-1; D unresolved. The V gene's germline CDR1 is SGHRS and CDR2 YFSETQ. This CDR3 has 13 amino acids. V shed 0 bases and J shed 0 bases, with 3 bases lying between them. CDR3 coding DNA: TGCGCCAGCAGCTTGGCGGTGAACACTGAAGCTTTCTTT. Its translation is CASSLAVNTEAFF.

The chain employs TRBV19 and TRBJ2-1, with 8 positions matching TRBD2. Germline values: CDR1 LNHDA, CDR2 SQIVND (reference sequence). The CDR3 is 14 amino acids. Germline trimming cut 10 bases from V and 8 bases from J; bases unmatched to any gene: 13. This CDR3 reads CATTGLGLNHEQFF. CDR3 sequence (DNA): TGTGCCACCACGGGACTAGGTCTTAACCATGAGCAGTTCTTC.

The chain combines TRBV27 with TRBJ2-2, with TRBD2 matching over 12 bases. CDR1 and CDR2 from the germline V gene are MNHEY and SMNVEV (reference sequence). This CDR3 is built from 18 residues. The V gene end was trimmed by 5 bases and the J gene end by 0 bases; junction bases not matched to a gene: 7. CDR3 in amino acids: CASSLRTSGASNTGELFF. Here the CDR3 DNA reads TGTGCCAGCAGTCTACGGACTAGCGGGGCGTCGAACACCGGGGAGCTGTTTTTT.

This chain connects TRBV11-3 to TRBJ2-2, with TRBD2 as a possible D gene (5 bases). The ends were cut back, 0 bases at V and 8 bases at J, with 13 bases in the middle. The CDR3 is 15 residues long. Germline V gene lookup returns CDR1 SGHNT and CDR2 YENEEA. CDR3 loop: CASSLEAHPGGELFF. The CDR3, as DNA: TGTGCCAGCAGCTTAGAGGCCCATCCGGGGGGGGAGCTGTTTTTT.

V gene TRBV29-1 combines with J gene TRBJ2-7, with TRBD2 matching over 7 bases. Germline V gene data show CDR1 as SQVTM and CDR2 as ANQGSEA. Losses at the gene ends were 1 base for V and 9 bases for J; bases not matched to a gene: 9. The CDR3 is 13 amino acids. CDR3 region: CSVEVGEGLGQYF. CDR3 nucleotides: TGCAGCGTTGAAGTAGGGGAGGGGCTAGGGCAGTACTTC.